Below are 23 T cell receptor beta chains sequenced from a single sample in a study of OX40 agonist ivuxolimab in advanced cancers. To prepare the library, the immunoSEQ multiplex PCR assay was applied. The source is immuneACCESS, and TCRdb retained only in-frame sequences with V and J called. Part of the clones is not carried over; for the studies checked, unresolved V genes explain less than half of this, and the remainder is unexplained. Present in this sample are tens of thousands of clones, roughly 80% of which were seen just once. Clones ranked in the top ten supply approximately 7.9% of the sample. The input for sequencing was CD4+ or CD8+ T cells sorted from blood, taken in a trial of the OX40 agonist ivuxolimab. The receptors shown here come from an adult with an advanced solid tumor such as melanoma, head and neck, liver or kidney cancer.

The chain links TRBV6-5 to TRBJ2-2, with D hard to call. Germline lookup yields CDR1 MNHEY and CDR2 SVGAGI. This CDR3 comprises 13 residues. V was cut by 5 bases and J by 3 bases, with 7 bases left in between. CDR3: CASSHRDTGELFF. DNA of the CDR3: TGTGCCAGCAGTCATCGGGACACCGGGGAGCTGTTTTTT.

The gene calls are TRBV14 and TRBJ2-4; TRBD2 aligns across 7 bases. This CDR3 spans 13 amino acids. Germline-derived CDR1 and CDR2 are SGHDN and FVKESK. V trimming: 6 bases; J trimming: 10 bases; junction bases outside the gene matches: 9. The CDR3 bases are TGTGCCAGCAGGGGGGGTCCTAGCGGAATTCAGTACTTC. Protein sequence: CASRGGPSGIQYF.

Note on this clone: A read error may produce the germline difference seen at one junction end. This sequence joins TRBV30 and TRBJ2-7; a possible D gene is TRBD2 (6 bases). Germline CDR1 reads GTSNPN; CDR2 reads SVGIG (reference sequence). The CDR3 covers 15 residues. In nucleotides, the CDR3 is TGTGCCTGGGCCGGGGGTGAGGGAGGAACCTACAAGCAGTACTTC. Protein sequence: CAWAGGEGGTYKQYF. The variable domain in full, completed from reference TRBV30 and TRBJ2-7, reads SQTIHQWPATLVQPVGSPLSLECTVEGTSNPNLYWYRQAAGRGLQLLFYSVGIGQISSEVPQNLSASRPQDRQFILSSKKLLLSDSGFYLCAWAGGEGGTYKQYFGPGTRLTVT.

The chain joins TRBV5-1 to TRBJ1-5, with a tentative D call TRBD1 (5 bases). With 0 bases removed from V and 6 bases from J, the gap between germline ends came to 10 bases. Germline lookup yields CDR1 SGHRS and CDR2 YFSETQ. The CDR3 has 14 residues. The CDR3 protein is CASSLDQGSQPQHF. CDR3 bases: TGCGCCAGCAGCTTGGATCAGGGTAGTCAGCCCCAGCATTTT.

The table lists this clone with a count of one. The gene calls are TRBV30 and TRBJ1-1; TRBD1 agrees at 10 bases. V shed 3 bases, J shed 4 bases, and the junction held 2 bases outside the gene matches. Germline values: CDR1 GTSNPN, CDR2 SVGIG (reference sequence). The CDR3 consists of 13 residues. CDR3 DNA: TGTGCCTGGAGCGGACAGGGGGGCACTGAAGCTTTCTTT. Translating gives CAWSGQGGTEAFF.

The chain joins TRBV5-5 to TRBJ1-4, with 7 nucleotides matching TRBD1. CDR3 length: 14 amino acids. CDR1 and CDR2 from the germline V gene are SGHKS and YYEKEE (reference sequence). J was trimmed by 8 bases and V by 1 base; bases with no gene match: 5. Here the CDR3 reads CASSLSTGDEKLFF. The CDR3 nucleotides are TGTGCCAGCAGCTTGTCAACAGGGGACGAAAAACTGTTTTTT.

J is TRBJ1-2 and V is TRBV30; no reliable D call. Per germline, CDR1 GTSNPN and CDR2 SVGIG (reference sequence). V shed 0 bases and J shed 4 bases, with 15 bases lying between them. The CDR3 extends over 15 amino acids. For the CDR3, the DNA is TGTGCCTGGAGTGTACGCCCTGAAGCGGTCTATGGCTACACCTTC. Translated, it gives CAWSVRPEAVYGYTF.

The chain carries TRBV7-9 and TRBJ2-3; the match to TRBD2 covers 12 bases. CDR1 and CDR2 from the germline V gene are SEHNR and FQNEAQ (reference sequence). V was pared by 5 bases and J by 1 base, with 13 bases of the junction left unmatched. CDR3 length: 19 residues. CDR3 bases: TGTGCCAGCAGCGTAGGGACTAGCGGGTCCCGAGGTGGCACAGATACGCAGTATTTT. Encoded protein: CASSVGTSGSRGGTDTQYF.

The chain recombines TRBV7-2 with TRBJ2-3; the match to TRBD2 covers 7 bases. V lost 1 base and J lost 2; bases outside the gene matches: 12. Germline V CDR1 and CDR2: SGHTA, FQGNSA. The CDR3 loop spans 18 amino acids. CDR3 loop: CASSLEGFGTIATDTQYF. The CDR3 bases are TGTGCCAGCAGCTTAGAAGGGTTTGGGACTATCGCCACAGATACGCAGTATTTT.

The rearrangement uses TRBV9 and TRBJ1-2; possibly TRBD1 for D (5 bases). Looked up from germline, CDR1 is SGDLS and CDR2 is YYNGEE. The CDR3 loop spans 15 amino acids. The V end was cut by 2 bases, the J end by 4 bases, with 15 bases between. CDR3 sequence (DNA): TGTGCCAGCAGCGTCGCAGGGAGTATCTTCTATGGCTACACCTTC. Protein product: CASSVAGSIFYGYTF.

CDR3 bases: TGTGCCAGTCTTCGGGCGGGAGGGGACTACAATGAGCAGTTCTTC. Its translation is CASLRAGGDYNEQFF. The chain recombines TRBV7-2 with TRBJ2-1, with 9 bases aligning to TRBD2. The trim removed 9 bases at V and 3 bases at J, leaving 9 bases unmatched. There are 15 residues in the CDR3. CDR1 is SGHTA, CDR2 FQGNSA, per germline.

The CDR3 coding sequence is TGTGCCAGCAGTTACGCCGGGGGCTACAACTATGGCTACACCTTC. Translating gives CASSYAGGYNYGYTF. V usage is TRBV6-5 and J usage is TRBJ1-2, with D tentatively TRBD1 (6 bases). The CDR3 sequence is 15 residues long. Trimming pared 2 bases from V and 2 bases from J, leaving 12 bases between. Germline values: CDR1 MNHEY, CDR2 SVGAGI.

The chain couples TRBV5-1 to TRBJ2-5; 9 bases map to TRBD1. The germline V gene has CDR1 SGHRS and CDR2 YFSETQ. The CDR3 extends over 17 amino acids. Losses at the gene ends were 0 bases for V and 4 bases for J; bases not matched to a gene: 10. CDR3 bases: TGCGCCAGCAGCTTGGTGCCGACAGGGGGGTTCAGAGAGACCCAGTACTTC. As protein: CASSLVPTGGFRETQYF.

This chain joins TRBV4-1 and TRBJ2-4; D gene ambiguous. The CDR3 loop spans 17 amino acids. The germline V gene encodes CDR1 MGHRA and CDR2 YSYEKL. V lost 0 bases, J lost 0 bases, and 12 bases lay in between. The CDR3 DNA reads TGCGCCAGCAGCCAAGAGGCAAACGGCCCAGCCAAAAACATTCAGTACTTC. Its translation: CASSQEANGPAKNIQYF.

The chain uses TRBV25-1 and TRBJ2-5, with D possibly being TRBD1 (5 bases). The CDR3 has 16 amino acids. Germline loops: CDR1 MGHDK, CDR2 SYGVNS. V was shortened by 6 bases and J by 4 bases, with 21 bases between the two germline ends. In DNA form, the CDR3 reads TGTGCCAGCAGCATAGGATCCGGGCAGGGCGGAGAGACCCAGTACTTC. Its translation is CASSIGSGQGGETQYF.

CDR3 amino acids: CASSPPSGNSPLHF. As DNA, the CDR3 is TGTGCCAGCTCACCACCGTCGGGGAATTCACCCCTCCACTTT. The genes are TRBV18 and TRBJ1-6; no clear D. This CDR3 spans 14 amino acids. V lost 0 bases and J lost 7, with 7 bases in between. Germline loops: CDR1 KGHSH, CDR2 LQKENI. Using reference TRBV18 and TRBJ1-6 for the parts outside the CDR3, the full variable domain is NAGVMQNPRHLVRRRGQEARLRCSPMKGHSHVYWYRQLPEEGLKFMVYLQKENIIDESGMPKERFSAEFPKEGPSILRIQQVVRGDSAAYFCASSPPSGNSPLHFGNGTRLTVT.

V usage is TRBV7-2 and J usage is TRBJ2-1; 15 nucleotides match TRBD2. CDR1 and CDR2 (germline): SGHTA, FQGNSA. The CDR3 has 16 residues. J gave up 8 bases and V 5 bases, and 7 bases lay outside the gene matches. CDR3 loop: CASSVAGTSGGYEQFF. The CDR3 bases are TGTGCCAGCAGCGTGGCCGGGACTAGCGGGGGGTATGAGCAGTTCTTC.

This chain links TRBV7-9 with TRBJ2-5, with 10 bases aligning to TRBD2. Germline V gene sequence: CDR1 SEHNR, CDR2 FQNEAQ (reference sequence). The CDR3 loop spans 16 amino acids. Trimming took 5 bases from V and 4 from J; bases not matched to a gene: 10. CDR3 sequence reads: CASSRLSSSGGETQYF. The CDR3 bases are TGTGCCAGCAGCCGACTTTCGTCTAGCGGGGGAGAGACCCAGTACTTC.

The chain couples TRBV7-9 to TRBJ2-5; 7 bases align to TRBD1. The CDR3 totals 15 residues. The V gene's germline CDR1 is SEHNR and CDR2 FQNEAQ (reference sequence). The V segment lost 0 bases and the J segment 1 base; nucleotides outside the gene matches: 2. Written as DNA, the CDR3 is TGTGCCAGCAGCTTAGCCCGACAGGGCCAAGAGACCCAGTACTTC. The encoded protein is CASSLARQGQETQYF. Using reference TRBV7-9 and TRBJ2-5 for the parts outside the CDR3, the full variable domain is DTGVSQNPRHKITKRGQNVTFRCDPISEHNRLYWYRQTLGQGPEFLTYFQNEAQLEKSRLLSDRFSAERPKGSFSTLEIQRTEQGDSAMYLCASSLARQGQETQYFGPGTRLLVL.

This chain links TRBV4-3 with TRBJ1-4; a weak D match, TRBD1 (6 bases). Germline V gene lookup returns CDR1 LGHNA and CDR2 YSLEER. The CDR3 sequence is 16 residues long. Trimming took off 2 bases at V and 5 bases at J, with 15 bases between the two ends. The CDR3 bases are TGCGCCAGCAGCCAAACGGGAACAGGGTACAATGAAAAACTGTTTTTT. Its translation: CASSQTGTGYNEKLFF.

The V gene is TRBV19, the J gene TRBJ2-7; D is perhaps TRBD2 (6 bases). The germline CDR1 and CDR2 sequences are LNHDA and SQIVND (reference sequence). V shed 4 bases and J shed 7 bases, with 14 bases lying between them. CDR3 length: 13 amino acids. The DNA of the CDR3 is TGTGCCAGTAGTAGATCGGCCCGGGGGGAGCAGTACTTC. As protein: CASSRSARGEQYF.

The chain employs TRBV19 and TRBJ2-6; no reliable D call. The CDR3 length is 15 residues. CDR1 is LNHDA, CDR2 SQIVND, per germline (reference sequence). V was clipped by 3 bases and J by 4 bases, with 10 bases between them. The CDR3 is CASSIWGTGANVLTF. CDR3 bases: TGTGCCAGTAGTATCTGGGGAACCGGGGCCAACGTCCTGACTTTC.

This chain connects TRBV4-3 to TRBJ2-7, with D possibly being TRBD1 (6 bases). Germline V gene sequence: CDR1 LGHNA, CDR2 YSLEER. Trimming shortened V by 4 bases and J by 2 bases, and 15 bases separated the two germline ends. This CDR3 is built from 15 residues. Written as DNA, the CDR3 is TGCGCCAGCAGCCCGGGTCAGGGGTCGGCCTACGAGCAGTACTTC. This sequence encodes CASSPGQGSAYEQYF.